This is a list of T cell receptor beta chains from one sample in a study of shared clonotypes between healthy human individuals. The data were produced by immunoSEQ multiplex PCR, yet TCRdb's version contains in-frame clones alone and is incomplete. The profile covers about 2 million clones, with approximately 94% appearing a single time and approximately 1% taken by the ten largest. The source material was naive CD8+ T cells sorted from blood. The receptors here all came from a man aged 18 to 30 in good health. CDR3s include the opening cysteine and the closing phenylalanine or tryptophan. A D gene is named only where the DNA matches it firmly. Only part of the rows carry a size: once, few, many, or a class if the clone is expanded.

V,J,size,D,length,CDR3,DNA
TRBV25-1,TRBJ2-4,.,.,14,CASIGPRGKNIQYF,TGTGCCAGCATAGGTCCCCGGGGCAAAAACATTCAGTACTTC
TRBV4-1,TRBJ1-3,.,.,16,CASSPEELSAGNTIYF,TGCGCCAGCAGCCCAGAGGAACTGTCGGCTGGAAACACCATATATTTT
TRBV9,TRBJ2-7,.,TRBD2,15,CASSPRGEPNYEQYF,TGTGCCAGCAGCCCTCGGGGGGAACCGAACTACGAGCAGTACTTC
TRBV6-1,TRBJ1-5,.,.,15,CASRIEVYSNQPQHF,TGTGCCAGCAGGATCGAAGTCTATAGCAATCAGCCCCAGCATTTT
TRBV30,TRBJ1-6,.,.,16,CAWSGQSSAYNSPLHF,TGTGCCTGGAGTGGGCAGTCAAGCGCGTATAATTCACCCCTCCACTTT
TRBV11-2,TRBJ2-5,.,.,17,CASSLEWGGVGQETQYF,TGTGCCAGCAGCTTAGAATGGGGGGGCGTTGGCCAAGAGACCCAGTACTTC
TRBV7-9,TRBJ1-3,.,.,15,CASNPWTASGNTIYF,TGTGCCAGCAACCCTTGGACCGCCTCTGGAAACACCATATATTTT
TRBV28,TRBJ1-1,.,TRBD1,14,CASSWDRGFTEAFF,TGTGCCAGCAGTTGGGACAGGGGTTTCACTGAAGCTTTCTTT
TRBV7-8,TRBJ1-2,once,TRBD1,15,CASSNPGQGSYGYTF,TGTGCCAGCAGCAACCCGGGACAGGGTAGCTATGGCTACACCTTC
TRBV9,TRBJ2-1,.,TRBD2,17,CASSDDLAGESYNEQFF,TGTGCCAGCAGCGATGATTTGGCGGGGGAGTCCTACAATGAGCAGTTCTTC
TRBV2,TRBJ1-4,.,TRBD1,16,CASSGDRTATNEKLFF,TGTGCCAGCAGTGGGGACAGGACAGCAACTAATGAAAAACTGTTTTTT
TRBV5-6,TRBJ2-3,.,.,16,CASSLEQASGADTQYF,TGTGCCAGCAGCTTGGAACAGGCCTCCGGGGCAGATACGCAGTATTTT